This T cell receptor beta chain appears in the sequencing data of a study of T-cell reconstitution after alpha-beta-depleted transplantation in children. Preparation of the TCRbeta library involved a method that used unique molecular identifiers. Each CDR3 protein gets one entry after TCRdb re-called the PCR reads with MiXCR. Of fewer than 550,000 distinct CDR3 sequences in the sample, over 10% were seen once. In this sample, this clonotype turned up a few times. V was shortened by 3 bases and J by 3 bases, with 6 bases between the two germline ends. The germline V gene has CDR1 DFQATT and CDR2 SNEGSKA (reference sequence). This CDR3 region has 12 residues.

The chain uses TRBV20-1 and TRBJ1-3; no definite D call. The sequence derives from a female patient aged 2-9 years who had a stem cell transplant for aplastic anemia, so the T cells may come from the graft donor. The sequenced sample was PBMCs, mostly from graft donor cells, obtained 180 days after TCRalphabeta/CD19-depleted stem cell transplant. DNA of the CDR3: TGCAGTGCTAGGACGGTTGGAAACACCATATATTTT. It yields the protein CSARTVGNTIYF.